This T cell receptor (beta chain) derives from a study of T cells in localized non-small cell lung cancer. Study-wide findings and caveats: Higher adjacent-lung clonality was associated with shorter survival. Sequencing was limited to one tumor region, leaving the possibility of heterogeneity open.

Measured with immunoSEQ multiplex PCR; TCRdb has only the in-frame clones, and not every one. Of some 38,000 clones listed, 80% to 90% were seen once; the top ten hold about 6%. The CDR3 loop spans 14 amino acids. CDR1 is MNHNS and CDR2 is SASEGT in the germline V gene. The V gene end was trimmed by 3 bases and the J gene end by 2 bases; junction bases not matched to a gene: 1. A remark on this clone: The target antigen is unknown.

V usage is TRBV6-1 and J usage is TRBJ2-5; 9 positions agree with TRBD1. The source of this sequence is a male donor older than 55 with stage II lung adenocarcinoma. This specimen was peripheral blood mononuclear cells, taken before any cancer treatment. The CDR3 spells CASSETGGQETQYF. Here the CDR3 DNA reads TGTGCCAGCAGTGAGACAGGGGGTCAAGAGACCCAGTACTTC.